The subject of this entry is one T cell receptor (beta chain). Its antigen is still unknown. This entry is derived from a study of shared clonotypes between healthy human individuals. Study-level findings and limits: Around 5% was the fraction of naive CD4 clonotypes found shared across a handful of donors.

Germline CDR1 is LNHNV and CDR2 is YYDKDF (reference sequence). Trimming stripped 0 bases from V and 3 bases from J, with 9 bases between. CDR3 length equals 15 residues. The protocol was immunoSEQ multiplex PCR, while the TCRdb copy is restricted to in-frame clones and leaves out a portion. The repertoire has roughly 600,000 clones, roughly 98% of them found once; the top ten carry around 0.3%. CD45RO-negative CD8 cells positively selected for CCR7 made up the naive population, which excluded terminally differentiated effector memory CD45RA+ cells. Participating donors were healthy, HIV-negative adults free of recent acute infections or vaccinations. There were only Caucasian adults among the donors, and all lived in Nashville, Tennessee.

Sequenced: naive CD8+ T cells sorted from blood. This TCR was recovered from a man aged 25 to 40 in good health. The chain has TRBV15 and TRBJ2-1; perhaps TRBD1 as D (5 bases). The CDR3 sequence is CATSRDRGHYNEQFF. CDR3 in DNA: TGTGCCACCAGCAGAGATCGTGGACACTACAATGAGCAGTTCTTC.